The T cell receptor beta chain under discussion was sequenced for a study of OX40 agonist ivuxolimab in advanced cancers. The CDR3 contains 15 residues. Germline-derived CDR1 and CDR2 are SGHVS and FQNEAQ. V trimming: 1 base; J trimming: 2 bases; junction bases outside the gene matches: 2. Cycle 7 day 1, cycle 4 day 1, and baseline were the timepoints at which blood was sampled. Using immunoSEQ multiplex PCR, the repertoire was profiled, and TCRdb retains in-frame clones only, with some absent. The sample holds 70,000 or so clones; about 80% are singletons and the top ten take approximately 2.5%. The clonotype was recovered from an adult with an advanced solid tumor such as melanoma, head and neck, liver or kidney cancer. The genes are TRBV7-8 and TRBJ1-2; 9 nucleotides line up with TRBD1. This sample comprised CD4+ or CD8+ T cells sorted from blood, obtained in a trial of the OX40 agonist ivuxolimab. Here the CDR3 reads CASSLGTGGNYGYTF. The CDR3 DNA reads TGTGCCAGCAGCTTAGGTACAGGGGGCAACTATGGCTACACCTTC.